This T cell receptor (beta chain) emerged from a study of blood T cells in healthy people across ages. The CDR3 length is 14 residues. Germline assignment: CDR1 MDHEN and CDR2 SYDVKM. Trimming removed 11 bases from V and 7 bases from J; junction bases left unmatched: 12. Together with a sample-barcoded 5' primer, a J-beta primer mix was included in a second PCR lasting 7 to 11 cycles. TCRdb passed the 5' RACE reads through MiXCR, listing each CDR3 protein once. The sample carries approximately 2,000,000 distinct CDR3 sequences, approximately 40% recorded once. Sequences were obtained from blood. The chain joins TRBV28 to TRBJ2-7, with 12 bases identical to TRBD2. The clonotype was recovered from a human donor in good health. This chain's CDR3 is CAGSAASGGGEQYF. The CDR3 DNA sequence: TGTGCCGGGTCGGCGGCTAGCGGGGGGGGTGAGCAGTACTTC.